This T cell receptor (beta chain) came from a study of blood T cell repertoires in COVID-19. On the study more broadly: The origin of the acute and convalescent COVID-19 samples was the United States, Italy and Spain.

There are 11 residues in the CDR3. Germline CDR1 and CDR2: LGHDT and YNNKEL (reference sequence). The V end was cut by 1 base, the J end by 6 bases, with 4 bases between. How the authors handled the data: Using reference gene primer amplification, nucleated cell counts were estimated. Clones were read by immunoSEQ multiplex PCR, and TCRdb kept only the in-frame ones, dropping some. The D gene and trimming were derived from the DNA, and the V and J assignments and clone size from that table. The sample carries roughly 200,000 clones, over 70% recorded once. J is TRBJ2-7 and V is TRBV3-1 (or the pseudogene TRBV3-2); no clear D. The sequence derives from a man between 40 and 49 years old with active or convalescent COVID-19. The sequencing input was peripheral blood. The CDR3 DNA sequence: TGTGCCAGCAGCCAAGGTCGCGAGCAGTACTTC. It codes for CASSQGREQYF.